A selection of T cell receptor beta chains follows, all from one sample in a study of cytomegalovirus exposure and HLA in healthy donors. Profiling relied on immunoSEQ multiplex PCR, and the TCRdb table lists in-frame clones only, not all of them. The sample holds 120,000 or so clones, roughly 88% seen once. Sample: PBMCs. These receptors were obtained from a man aged 18 to 35 in good health and CMV-seronegative. Both conserved end residues are part of each CDR3. The D gene is left open where the match is weak. The listing skips clone size in some rows; elsewhere it reads once, few, many or a size class.

V: TRBV2
J: TRBJ1-6
size: few
D: NA
DNA: TGTGCCAGCAGTGAAAGAGAGGTTCGTGGTTCACCCCTCCACTTT
CDR3: CASSEREVRGSPLHF

V: TRBV6-5
J: TRBJ1-1
size: NA
D: TRBD1
DNA: TGTGCCAGCAGTCCCTCGGACAGGGGAGGCACTGAAGCTTTCTTT
CDR3: CASSPSDRGGTEAFF

V: TRBV7-9
J: TRBJ1-1
size: NA
D: NA
DNA: TGTGCCAGCAATTTCGTAACTGAAGCTTTCTTT
CDR3: CASNFVTEAFF

V: TRBV27
J: TRBJ2-7
size: NA
D: NA
DNA: TGTGCCAGCAGTTTAACGGAGAGGTACGAGCAGTACTTC
CDR3: CASSLTERYEQYF

V: TRBV9
J: TRBJ2-1
size: once
D: NA
DNA: TGTGCCAGCAGCCCAGGGTATGAGCAGTTCTTC
CDR3: CASSPGYEQFF

V: TRBV5-8
J: TRBJ1-6
size: NA
D: NA
DNA: TGTGCCAGCAGCCCATATCGGGGGTCACCCCTCCACTTT
CDR3: CASSPYRGSPLHF

V: TRBV7-2
J: TRBJ2-7
size: NA
D: NA
DNA: TGTGCCAGCAGCTTACTTGGCTCCTCCTACGAGCAGTACTTC
CDR3: CASSLLGSSYEQYF

V: TRBV9
J: TRBJ2-5
size: NA
D: TRBD1
DNA: TGTGCCAGCAGCGCAGGGGGCAGGGGGCCGACCCAGTACTTC
CDR3: CASSAGGRGPTQYF

V: TRBV6-4
J: TRBJ1-2
size: NA
D: NA
DNA: TGTGCCAGCAGTGGGGGGGGTGGCTACACCTTC
CDR3: CASSGGGGYTF

V: TRBV6-5
J: TRBJ2-5
size: NA
D: TRBD2
DNA: TGTGCCAGCAGTAAAGCGGGAGCCCGAGAGACCCAGTACTTC
CDR3: CASSKAGARETQYF